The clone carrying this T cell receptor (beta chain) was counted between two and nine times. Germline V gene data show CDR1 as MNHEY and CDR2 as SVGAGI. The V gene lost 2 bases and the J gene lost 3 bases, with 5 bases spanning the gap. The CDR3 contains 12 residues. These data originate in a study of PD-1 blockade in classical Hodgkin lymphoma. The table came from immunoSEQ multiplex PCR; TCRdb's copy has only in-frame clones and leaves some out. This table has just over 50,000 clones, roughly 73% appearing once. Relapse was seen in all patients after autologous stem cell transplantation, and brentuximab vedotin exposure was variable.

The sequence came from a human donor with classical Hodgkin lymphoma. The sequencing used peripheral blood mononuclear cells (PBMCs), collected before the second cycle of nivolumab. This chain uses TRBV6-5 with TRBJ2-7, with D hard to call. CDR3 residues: CASSYDGYEQYF. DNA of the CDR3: TGTGCCAGCAGTTACGACGGCTACGAGCAGTACTTC.